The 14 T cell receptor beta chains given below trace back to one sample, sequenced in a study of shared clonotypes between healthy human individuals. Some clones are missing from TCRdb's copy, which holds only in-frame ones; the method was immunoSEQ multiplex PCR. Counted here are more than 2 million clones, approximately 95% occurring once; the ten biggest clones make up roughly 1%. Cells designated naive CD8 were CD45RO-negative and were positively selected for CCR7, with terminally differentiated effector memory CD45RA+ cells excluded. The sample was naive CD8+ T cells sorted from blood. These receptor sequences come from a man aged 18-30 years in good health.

The chain's CDR3 is CASSTFRGTDTQYF. CDR3 in DNA: TGTGCCAGCAGCACCTTCCGCGGAACAGATACGCAGTATTTT. V is TRBV5-6 and J is TRBJ2-3; no reliable D call. Germline V lookup: CDR1 SGHDT, CDR2 YYEEEE. CDR3 size: 14 residues. V was cut by 4 bases and J by 3 bases, with 12 bases left in between.

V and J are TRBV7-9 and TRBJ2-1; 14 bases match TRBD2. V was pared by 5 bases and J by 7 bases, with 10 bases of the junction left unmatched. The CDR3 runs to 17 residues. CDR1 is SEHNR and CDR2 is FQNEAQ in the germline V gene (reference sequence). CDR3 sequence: CASSDSERLAGGNEQFF. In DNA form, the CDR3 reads TGTGCCAGCAGCGATAGTGAACGACTAGCGGGAGGGAATGAGCAGTTCTTC.

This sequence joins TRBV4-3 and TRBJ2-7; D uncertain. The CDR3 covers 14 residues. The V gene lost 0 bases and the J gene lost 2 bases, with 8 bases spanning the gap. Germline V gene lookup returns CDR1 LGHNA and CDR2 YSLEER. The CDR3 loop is CASSQEKGPYEQYF. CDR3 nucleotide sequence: TGCGCCAGCAGCCAAGAAAAAGGGCCCTACGAGCAGTACTTC.

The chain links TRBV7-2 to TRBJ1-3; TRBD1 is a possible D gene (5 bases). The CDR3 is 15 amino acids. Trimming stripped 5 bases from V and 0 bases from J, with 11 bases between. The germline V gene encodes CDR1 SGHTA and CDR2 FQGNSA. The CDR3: CASSKGRSSGNTIYF. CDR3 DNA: TGTGCCAGCAGCAAGGGACGGAGCTCTGGAAACACCATATATTTT. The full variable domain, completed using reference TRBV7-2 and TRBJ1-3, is GAGVSQSPSNKVTEKGKDVELRCDPISGHTALYWYRQSLGQGLEFLIYFQGNSAPDKSGLPSDRFSAERTGGSVSTLTIQRTQQEDSAVYLCASSKGRSSGNTIYFGEGSWLTVV.

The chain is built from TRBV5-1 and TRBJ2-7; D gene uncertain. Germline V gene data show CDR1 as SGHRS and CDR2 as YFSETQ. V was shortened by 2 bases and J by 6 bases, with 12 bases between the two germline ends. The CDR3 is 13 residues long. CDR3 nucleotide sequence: TGCGCCAGCAGCTTAGGTGGGGTTAGCGAGCAGTACTTC. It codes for CASSLGGVSEQYF. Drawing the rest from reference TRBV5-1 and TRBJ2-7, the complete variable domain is KAGVTQTPRYLIKTRGQQVTLSCSPISGHRSVSWYQQTPGQGLQFLFEYFSETQRNKGNFPGRFSGRQFSNSRSEMNVSTLELGDSALYLCASSLGGVSEQYFGPGTRLTVT.

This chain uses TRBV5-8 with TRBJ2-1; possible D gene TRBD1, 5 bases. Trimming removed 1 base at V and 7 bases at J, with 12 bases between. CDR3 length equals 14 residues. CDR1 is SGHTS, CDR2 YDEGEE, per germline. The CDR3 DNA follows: TGTGCCAGCAGCTTGACCCTCCCAGGGAATGAGCAGTTCTTC. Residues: CASSLTLPGNEQFF.

Written as DNA, the CDR3 is TGTGCCAGCAGGGCTCAGACAGCCAGTAATTACGAGCAGTACTTC. It specifies CASRAQTASNYEQYF. The V gene is TRBV2, the J gene TRBJ2-7, with TRBD1 as a possible D gene (5 bases). Trimming shortened V by 6 bases and J by 4 bases, and 19 bases separated the two germline ends. CDR1 and CDR2 from the germline V gene are SNHLY and FYNNEI. This CDR3 is built from 15 residues.

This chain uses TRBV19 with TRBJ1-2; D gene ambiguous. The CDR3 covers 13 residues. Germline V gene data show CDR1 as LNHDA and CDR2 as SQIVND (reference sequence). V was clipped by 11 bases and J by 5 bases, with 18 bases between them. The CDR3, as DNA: TGTGCCTCAGGAGGACTAGAGTTATATGGCTACACCTTC. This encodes CASGGLELYGYTF.

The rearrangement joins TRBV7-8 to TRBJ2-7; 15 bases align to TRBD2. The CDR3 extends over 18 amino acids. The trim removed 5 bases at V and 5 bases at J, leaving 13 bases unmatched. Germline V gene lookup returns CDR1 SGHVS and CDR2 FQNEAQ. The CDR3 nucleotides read TGTGCCAGCAGCCCGGGACTAGCGGGAGGAGGGTATGAGGACGAGCAGTACTTC. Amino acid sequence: CASSPGLAGGGYEDEQYF.

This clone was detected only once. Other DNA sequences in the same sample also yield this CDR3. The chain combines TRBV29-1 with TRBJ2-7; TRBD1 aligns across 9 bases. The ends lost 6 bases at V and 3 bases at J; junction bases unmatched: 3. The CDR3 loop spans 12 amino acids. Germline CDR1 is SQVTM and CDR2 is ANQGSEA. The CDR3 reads CSVPGQGYEQYF. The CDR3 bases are TGCAGCGTCCCGGGACAGGGCTACGAGCAGTACTTC.

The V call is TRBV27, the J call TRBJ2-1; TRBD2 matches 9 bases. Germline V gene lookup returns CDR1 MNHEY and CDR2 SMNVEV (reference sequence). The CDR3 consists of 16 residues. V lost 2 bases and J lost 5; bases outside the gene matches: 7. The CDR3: CASSLIASGEDNEQFF. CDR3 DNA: TGTGCCAGCAGTTTAATTGCTAGCGGGGAAGACAATGAGCAGTTCTTC.

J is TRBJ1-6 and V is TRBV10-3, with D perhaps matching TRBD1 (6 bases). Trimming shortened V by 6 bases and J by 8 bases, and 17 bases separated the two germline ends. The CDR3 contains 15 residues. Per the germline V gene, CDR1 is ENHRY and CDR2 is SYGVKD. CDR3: CAIRIGGAYDSPLHF. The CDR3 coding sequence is TGTGCCATCAGAATTGGGGGGGCTTACGATTCACCCCTCCACTTT.

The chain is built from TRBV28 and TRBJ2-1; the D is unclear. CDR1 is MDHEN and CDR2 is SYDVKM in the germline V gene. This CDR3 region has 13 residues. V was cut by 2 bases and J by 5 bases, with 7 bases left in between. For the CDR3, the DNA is TGTGCCAGCAGTTTAGGCATAAACAATGAGCAGTTCTTC. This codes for CASSLGINNEQFF.

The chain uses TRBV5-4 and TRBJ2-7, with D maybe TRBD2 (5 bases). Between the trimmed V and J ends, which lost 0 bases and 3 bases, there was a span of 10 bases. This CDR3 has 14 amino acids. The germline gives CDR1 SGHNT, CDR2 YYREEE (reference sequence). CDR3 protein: CASSLGERDYEQYF. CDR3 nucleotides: TGTGCCAGCAGCTTGGGGGAGCGAGACTACGAGCAGTACTTC.